These 30 T cell receptor beta chains were sequenced from one sample in a study of cytomegalovirus exposure and HLA in healthy donors. PCR primers comprised 60 Vbeta and 13 Jbeta primers. Measured with immunoSEQ multiplex PCR; TCRdb has only the in-frame clones, and not every one. The sample lists about 300,000 clones, 80% to 90% occurring once. The sample comprised PBMCs. The receptors derive from a middle-aged man in good health and CMV-seropositive.

CDR3 protein: CASSFDRTGQETQYF. Written as DNA, the CDR3 is TGTGCCAGCAGCTTTGATCGGACAGGACAAGAGACCCAGTACTTC. V and J are TRBV7-9 and TRBJ2-5, with 7 bases lining up with TRBD1. V trimming: 3 bases; J trimming: 2 bases; junction bases outside the gene matches: 6. The CDR3 runs to 15 residues. Germline lookup yields CDR1 SEHNR and CDR2 FQNEAQ (reference sequence).

The rearrangement joins TRBV7-2 to TRBJ1-4; D not certain. CDR1 SGHTA and CDR2 FQGNSA come from the germline V gene. Trimming cost V 3 bases and J 1 base, with 9 bases left between them. The CDR3 consists of 15 residues. The CDR3 bases are TGTGCCAGCAGCTTGCGGAGTGGAACTAATGAAAAACTGTTTTTT. It codes for CASSLRSGTNEKLFF. Using reference TRBV7-2 and TRBJ1-4 for the parts outside the CDR3, the full variable domain is GAGVSQSPSNKVTEKGKDVELRCDPISGHTALYWYRQSLGQGLEFLIYFQGNSAPDKSGLPSDRFSAERTGGSVSTLTIQRTQQEDSAVYLCASSLRSGTNEKLFFGSGTQLSVL.

This clone occurred once. This sequence joins TRBV7-6 and TRBJ1-2; TRBD1 is a possible D gene (6 bases). Germline lookup yields CDR1 SGHVS and CDR2 FNYEAQ. CDR3 length: 14 amino acids. The germline V and J ends were trimmed by 1 base and 6 bases, with 12 bases remaining between them. CDR3 loop: CASSLGLQGDGYTF. CDR3 nucleotide sequence: TGTGCCAGCAGCTTAGGGTTACAGGGTGATGGCTACACCTTC.

The chain combines TRBV6-1 with TRBJ2-7; 7 bases agree with TRBD2. Per the germline V gene, CDR1 is MNHNS and CDR2 is SASEGT. The CDR3 sequence is 19 residues long. With V trimmed by 1 base and J by 7 bases, 22 bases remained unmatched. CDR3 sequence: CASSEGFWTSIRKRGEQYF. CDR3 sequence (DNA): TGTGCCAGCAGTGAAGGGTTCTGGACTAGTATAAGAAAGAGGGGTGAGCAGTACTTC.

The chain recombines TRBV27 with TRBJ2-2; D is ambiguous. The CDR3 covers 13 residues. V was pared by 5 bases and J by 0 bases, with 4 bases between. Germline values: CDR1 MNHEY, CDR2 SMNVEV (reference sequence). The CDR3 loop is CASSNTNTGELFF. For the CDR3, the DNA is TGTGCCAGCAGTAACACGAACACCGGGGAGCTGTTTTTT.

This clone has only one observation. This chain connects TRBV6-5 to TRBJ1-5; a weak D match, TRBD1 (6 bases). CDR1 is MNHEY, CDR2 SVGAGI, per germline. The CDR3 sequence is 16 residues long. V was clipped by 0 bases and J by 4 bases, with 13 bases between them. In DNA form, the CDR3 reads TGTGCCAGCAGTTACTCGGGTGGGGGCCTAAATCAGCCCCAGCATTTT. It encodes CASSYSGGGLNQPQHF.

The V call is TRBV18, the J call TRBJ1-1; D is ambiguous. The CDR3 runs to 14 residues. From germline, CDR1 is KGHSH and CDR2 LQKENI. Trimming cost V 1 base and J 1 base, with 7 bases left between them. The CDR3 DNA reads TGTGCCAGCTCACCACTAGGAGAGAACACTGAAGCTTTCTTT. Amino acid sequence: CASSPLGENTEAFF.

V gene TRBV5-4 combines with J gene TRBJ2-3; 7 bases fit TRBD2. Germline assignment: CDR1 SGHNT and CDR2 YYREEE (reference sequence). This CDR3 is built from 14 residues. The trim removed 3 bases at V and 3 bases at J, leaving 4 bases unmatched. CDR3 in DNA: TGTGCCAGCAGCTCCAAGCGGGAAACAGATACGCAGTATTTT. Translation: CASSSKRETDTQYF.

This chain connects TRBV19 to TRBJ2-1; D possibly corresponds to TRBD2 (5 bases). V shed 4 bases and J shed 4 bases, with 11 bases lying between them. CDR1 is LNHDA and CDR2 is SQIVND in the germline V gene (reference sequence). This CDR3 spans 14 amino acids. The CDR3 reads CASSKDSDYNEQFF. For the CDR3, the DNA is TGTGCCAGTAGTAAAGATAGCGATTACAATGAGCAGTTCTTC.

The chain links TRBV7-6 to TRBJ1-1; no definite D call. V lost 7 bases, J lost 4 bases, and 13 bases lay in between. The CDR3 covers 13 residues. Germline lookup yields CDR1 SGHVS and CDR2 FNYEAQ. This CDR3 reads CASNPLEGTEAFF. As DNA, the CDR3 is TGTGCCAGCAACCCCCTCGAGGGCACTGAAGCTTTCTTT.

The chain carries TRBV11-3 and TRBJ1-4; 10 bases map to TRBD1. This CDR3 contains 13 residues. Germline V gives CDR1 SGHNT, CDR2 YENEEA. The trim removed 4 bases at V and 11 bases at J, leaving 4 bases unmatched. The CDR3 DNA sequence: TGTGCCAGCAGCTCTGGACAGGGGGATAAACTGTTTTTT. Amino acids: CASSSGQGDKLFF.

This chain uses TRBV2 with TRBJ2-2, with D possibly matching TRBD1 (5 bases). CDR3 length equals 13 residues. Trimming pared 6 bases from V and 6 bases from J, leaving 11 bases between. Germline CDR1 is SNHLY and CDR2 is FYNNEI. The CDR3 loop is CASRQGVSGELFF. CDR3 in DNA: TGTGCCAGCAGACAAGGGGTCTCCGGGGAGCTGTTTTTT. Looking up the rest from reference TRBV2 and TRBJ2-2 gives the full variable domain: EPEVTQTPSHQVTQMGQEVILRCVPISNHLYFYWYRQILGQKVEFLVSFYNNEISEKSEIFDDQFSVERPDGSNFTLKIRSTKLEDSAMYFCASRQGVSGELFFGEGSRLTVL.

The V call is TRBV2, the J call TRBJ2-1; TRBD1 aligns across 8 bases. Germline values: CDR1 SNHLY, CDR2 FYNNEI. This CDR3 has 15 residues. V shed 7 bases, J shed 2 bases, and the junction held 7 bases outside the gene matches. CDR3 residues: CASIPDRGTYNEQFF. The CDR3 DNA is TGTGCCAGCATCCCAGACAGGGGAACCTACAATGAGCAGTTCTTC.

This chain joins TRBV7-2 and TRBJ1-2, with a weak D call TRBD1 (6 bases). In germline, CDR1 is SGHTA, CDR2 FQGNSA. The CDR3 contains 14 residues. Trimming took 4 bases from V and 3 from J, leaving 12 bases between them. The DNA for the CDR3 is TGTGCCAGCAGCTCTCAGGGGCGCGACTATGGCTACACCTTC. Protein sequence: CASSSQGRDYGYTF.

This chain links TRBV28 with TRBJ2-5; 7 bases are shared with TRBD2. The CDR3 consists of 15 residues. Germline trimming cut 6 bases from V and 4 bases from J; bases unmatched to any gene: 11. Germline V CDR1 and CDR2: MDHEN, SYDVKM. The CDR3 protein is CASSGGGSTRETQYF. The CDR3, as DNA: TGTGCCAGCAGCGGCGGCGGGAGCACACGAGAGACCCAGTACTTC.

The V gene is TRBV10-1, the J gene TRBJ2-3, with 11 nucleotides matching TRBD2. V lost 1 base to trimming and J lost 6 bases; unmatched junction nucleotides: 6. This CDR3 comprises 16 residues. CDR1 and CDR2 from the germline V gene are WNHNN and SYGVQD (reference sequence). CDR3 sequence: CASSEFSGRGEDTQYF. The CDR3 nucleotides are TGCGCCAGCAGTGAGTTTAGCGGGAGGGGAGAGGATACGCAGTATTTT.

The CDR3 DNA reads TGTGCCAGCAGTTTAGAGGGAACAGGAAACACCATATATTTT. It specifies CASSLEGTGNTIYF. The chain is built from TRBV28 and TRBJ1-3; the D is unclear. This CDR3 is 14 amino acids long. Germline-derived CDR1 and CDR2 are MDHEN and SYDVKM. V gave up 2 bases and J gave up 4 bases, with 9 bases separating them. Supplemented by reference TRBV28 and TRBJ1-3, the full variable domain reads DVKVTQSSRYLVKRTGEKVFLECVQDMDHENMFWYRQDPGLGLRLIYFSYDVKMKEKGDIPEGYSVSREKKERFSLILESASTNQTSMYLCASSLEGTGNTIYFGEGSWLTVV.

This clone was counted once. V usage is TRBV7-9 and J usage is TRBJ2-5; 11 bases agree with TRBD2. The CDR3 has 16 amino acids. V lost 5 bases to trimming and J lost 5 bases; unmatched junction nucleotides: 10. Germline V gene lookup returns CDR1 SEHNR and CDR2 FQNEAQ (reference sequence). DNA for the CDR3: TGTGCCAGCAGCCCCCCTTTAGCGGGAGGGCCGGAGACCCAGTACTTC. This sequence encodes CASSPPLAGGPETQYF.

The chain uses TRBV19 and TRBJ2-2; D is perhaps TRBD2 (5 bases). Germline CDR1 and CDR2: LNHDA and SQIVND (reference sequence). The V and J ends lost 9 bases and 3 bases respectively, with 17 bases between them. This CDR3 comprises 15 residues. This chain's CDR3 is CASLLRTAYTGELFF. CDR3 sequence (DNA): TGTGCCAGCCTATTACGGACTGCTTACACCGGGGAGCTGTTTTTT.

Regarding this clone: This same CDR3 is encoded by further DNA sequences in the sample. This chain joins TRBV11-2 and TRBJ2-7; D possibly corresponds to TRBD1 (6 bases). Germline CDR1 and CDR2: SGHAT and FQNNGV. V was trimmed by 4 bases and J by 0 bases, leaving 10 bases between them. The CDR3 totals 14 residues. The CDR3 here is CASSSQGYSYEQYF. CDR3 coding DNA: TGTGCCAGCAGCTCACAGGGTTACTCCTACGAGCAGTACTTC.

The chain has TRBV2 and TRBJ2-3; tentative D call: TRBD1 (5 bases). CDR3 length: 13 residues. Germline V gives CDR1 SNHLY, CDR2 FYNNEI. Trimming took 3 bases from V and 4 from J, leaving 8 bases between them. CDR3 bases: TGTGCCAGCAGTGATCAGGGTCCAGATACGCAGTATTTT. Translating it yields CASSDQGPDTQYF.

This clone has a handful of counts. The chain links TRBV6-1 to TRBJ2-7; perhaps TRBD2 as D (5 bases). V lost 11 bases to trimming and J lost 4 bases, with 21 bases between them. Looked up from germline, CDR1 is MNHNS and CDR2 is SASEGT. CDR3 length: 14 amino acids. The CDR3: CAAAREGFVYEQYF. In DNA form, the CDR3 reads TGTGCCGCCGCTAGAGAGGGTTTCGTGTACGAGCAGTACTTC.

The chain is built from TRBV15 and TRBJ1-1, with a possible D match to TRBD1 (6 bases). The CDR3 sequence is 14 residues long. Trimming pared 10 bases from V and 3 bases from J, leaving 18 bases between. The germline CDR1 and CDR2 sequences are LNHNV and YYDKDF (reference sequence). The CDR3 reads CASTQQGRHTEAFF. CDR3 bases: TGTGCCAGCACCCAACAGGGCAGGCACACTGAAGCTTTCTTT. Looking up the rest from reference TRBV15 and TRBJ1-1 gives the full variable domain: DAMVIQNPRYQVTQFGKPVTLSCSQTLNHNVMYWYQQKSSQAPKLLFHYYDKDFNNEADTPDNFQSRRPNTSFCFLDIRSPGLGDTAMYLCASTQQGRHTEAFFGQGTRLTVV.

The chain couples TRBV7-6 to TRBJ2-1; TRBD2 aligns across 10 bases. The length of the CDR3 is 16 residues. Trimming cost V 1 base and J 7 bases; bases outside gene matches: 7. CDR1 is SGHVS and CDR2 is FNYEAQ in the germline V gene. The CDR3 spells CASSLVLAGDMNEQFF. CDR3 nucleotides: TGTGCCAGCAGCTTAGTCCTAGCGGGAGATATGAATGAGCAGTTCTTC. The whole variable domain, filled in from reference TRBV7-6 and TRBJ2-1, reads GAGVSQSPRYKVTKRGQDVALRCDPISGHVSLYWYRQALGQGPEFLTYFNYEAQQDKSGLPNDRFSAERPEGSISTLTIQRTEQRDSAMYRCASSLVLAGDMNEQFFGPGTRLTVL.

This clone was recorded a few times. For the CDR3, the DNA is TGCGCCAGCAGCTCAAACAGGGCCCTGAACACTGAAGCTTTCTTT. Translated: CASSSNRALNTEAFF. V is TRBV4-1 and J is TRBJ1-1, with a possible D match to TRBD1 (6 bases). The CDR3 has 15 residues. Germline CDR1 is MGHRA and CDR2 is YSYEKL. Trimming cost V 5 bases and J 0 bases, with 13 bases left between them.

The chain links TRBV6-5 to TRBJ1-5, with 11 bases that match TRBD1. This CDR3 has 14 amino acids. The ends lost 6 bases at V and 10 bases at J; junction bases unmatched: 8. CDR1 is MNHEY, CDR2 SVGAGI, per germline. The CDR3 bases are TGTGCCAGCAGCCGTGGGACAGGGGGTCTTCCCCAGCATTTT. Residues: CASSRGTGGLPQHF.

Here the CDR3 DNA reads TGTGCCAGCAGCCCCGGACTAGTTATGAGAGAGACCCAGTACTTC. This encodes CASSPGLVMRETQYF. The chain uses TRBV7-3 and TRBJ2-5; TRBD2 matches at 7 bases. Trimming at V came to 5 bases and at J to 4 bases, leaving 10 bases not matched to a gene. Germline V gives CDR1 SGHTA, CDR2 FQGTGA. The CDR3 runs to 15 residues.

J is TRBJ2-7 and V is TRBV19, with unresolved D. The germline V gene has CDR1 LNHDA and CDR2 SQIVND (reference sequence). The CDR3 covers 13 residues. The V end was cut by 5 bases, the J end by 3 bases, with 11 bases between. DNA for the CDR3: TGTGCCAGTAGTTCCCAGGAAGGCTACGAGCAGTACTTC. As protein: CASSSQEGYEQYF.

V gene TRBV5-1 combines with J gene TRBJ2-7, with a possible D match to TRBD1 (6 bases). The length of the CDR3 is 13 residues. Germline V CDR1 and CDR2: SGHRS, YFSETQ. Trimming pared 4 bases from V and 3 bases from J, leaving 11 bases between. This CDR3 is CASSLRQDYEQYF. The CDR3 coding sequence is TGCGCCAGCAGCCTACGACAGGACTACGAGCAGTACTTC.

The V call is TRBV7-3, the J call TRBJ1-1; D may be TRBD1 (5 bases). Germline CDR1 SGHTA, CDR2 FQGTGA. The CDR3 is made up of 13 amino acids. V lost 5 bases to trimming and J lost 1 base, with 8 bases between them. The CDR3 nucleotides are TGTGCCAGCAGCCGGACAAAGAACACTGAAGCTTTCTTT. As protein: CASSRTKNTEAFF. Drawing the rest from reference TRBV7-3 and TRBJ1-1, the complete variable domain is GAGVSQTPSNKVTEKGKYVELRCDPISGHTALYWYRQSLGQGPEFLIYFQGTGAADDSGLPNDRFFAVRPEGSVSTLKIQRTERGDSAVYLCASSRTKNTEAFFGQGTRLTVV.